One and the same sample provided the 9 T cell receptor beta chains below, sequenced in a study of glioma-infiltrating T cells after dendritic cell vaccination. Here immunoSEQ multiplex PCR was the method, and the copy in TCRdb shows in-frame clones only, minus some. The sample lists around 87,000 clones, roughly 80% occurring once. Indicated time point: after dendritic cell vaccination, including at tumor progression/relapse. Material: blood, obtained after dendritic cell vaccination. The receptors come from a human donor with glioblastoma.

This chain joins TRBV7-9 and TRBJ1-2; D remains unclear. The CDR3 length is 13 residues. V was pared by 5 bases and J by 6 bases, with 13 bases between. Germline V gene sequence: CDR1 SEHNR, CDR2 FQNEAQ (reference sequence). CDR3: CASSPAGRNGYTF. The CDR3 nucleotides read TGTGCCAGCAGCCCCGCCGGGAGAAATGGCTACACCTTC. Using reference TRBV7-9 and TRBJ1-2 for the parts outside the CDR3, the full variable domain is DTGVSQNPRHKITKRGQNVTFRCDPISEHNRLYWYRQTLGQGPEFLTYFQNEAQLEKSRLLSDRFSAERPKGSFSTLEIQRTEQGDSAMYLCASSPAGRNGYTFGSGTRLTVV.

The sample holds a few counts of this clone. The chain has TRBV7-9 and TRBJ1-3, with 9 bases lining up with TRBD1. CDR1 is SEHNR and CDR2 is FQNEAQ in the germline V gene (reference sequence). This CDR3 contains 17 residues. Losses at the gene ends were 5 bases for V and 4 bases for J; bases not matched to a gene: 12. The CDR3 protein is CASSQTPGQGSGNTIYF. The CDR3 DNA follows: TGTGCCAGCAGCCAGACCCCGGGACAGGGCTCCGGAAACACCATATATTTT. Drawing the rest from reference TRBV7-9 and TRBJ1-3, the complete variable domain is DTGVSQNPRHKITKRGQNVTFRCDPISEHNRLYWYRQTLGQGPEFLTYFQNEAQLEKSRLLSDRFSAERPKGSFSTLEIQRTEQGDSAMYLCASSQTPGQGSGNTIYFGEGSWLTVV.

This clone is a singleton in its sample. The chain is built from TRBV11-2 and TRBJ2-7; unclear D gene. This CDR3 has 14 residues. V lost 2 bases, J lost 2 bases, and 10 bases lay in between. Germline values: CDR1 SGHAT, CDR2 FQNNGV. CDR3 nucleotides: TGTGCCAGCAGCTTAAACGGTATGACCTACGAGCAGTACTTC. It encodes CASSLNGMTYEQYF.

The V call is TRBV7-2, the J call TRBJ1-2; the D is unclear. The ends were cut back, 5 bases at V and 2 bases at J, with 18 bases in the middle. CDR3 size: 16 residues. The germline V gene has CDR1 SGHTA and CDR2 FQGNSA. For the CDR3, the DNA is TGTGCCAGCAGCCGAGGCGGGGAAGGAACGAACTATGGCTACACCTTC. Translated: CASSRGGEGTNYGYTF.

CDR3 protein: CASSASRQGLSYNEQFF. CDR3 DNA: TGTGCCAGCAGCGCGAGCCGACAGGGACTCTCCTACAATGAGCAGTTCTTC. The chain uses TRBV5-6 and TRBJ2-1; weak D call: TRBD1 (7 bases). The CDR3 runs to 17 residues. Germline values: CDR1 SGHDT, CDR2 YYEEEE. V dropped 4 bases and J dropped 0 bases, with 17 bases sitting between them.

This rearrangement joins TRBV19 to TRBJ2-7, with 11 bases lining up with TRBD2. The trim removed 5 bases at V and 4 bases at J, leaving 7 bases unmatched. Germline V gene data show CDR1 as LNHDA and CDR2 as SQIVND (reference sequence). The CDR3 length is 15 residues. The CDR3 region is CASSSGTSGPYEQYF. For the CDR3, the DNA is TGTGCCAGTAGTTCCGGGACTAGCGGACCTTACGAGCAGTACTTC.

CDR3 in DNA: TGTGCCAGCAGCGTAGTTACAGAAAATGCAGCTTTCTTT. Its protein product is CASSVVTENAAFF. The gene calls are TRBV9 and TRBJ1-1; no firm D call. The germline gives CDR1 SGDLS, CDR2 YYNGEE. The CDR3 covers 13 residues. V lost 0 bases to trimming and J lost 10 bases, with 13 bases between them.

This chain joins TRBV4-3 and TRBJ2-2; possible D gene TRBD1, 5 bases. Looked up from germline, CDR1 is LGHNA and CDR2 is YSLEER. This CDR3 has 18 amino acids. The ends were cut back, 2 bases at V and 0 bases at J, with 16 bases in the middle. This chain's CDR3 is CASSQKPQGLSNTGELFF. The CDR3 coding sequence is TGCGCCAGCAGCCAAAAACCTCAGGGCCTTTCGAACACCGGGGAGCTGTTTTTT.

This clone was picked up a small number of times. This chain joins TRBV6-5 and TRBJ1-3; TRBD1 agrees at 8 bases. Germline V gives CDR1 MNHEY, CDR2 SVGAGI. The CDR3 covers 14 residues. V dropped 5 bases and J dropped 6; count of bases not matched to a gene: 6. For the CDR3, the DNA is TGTGCCAGCAGTACGACAGGGGATTTAAACACCATATATTTT. It translates to CASSTTGDLNTIYF.